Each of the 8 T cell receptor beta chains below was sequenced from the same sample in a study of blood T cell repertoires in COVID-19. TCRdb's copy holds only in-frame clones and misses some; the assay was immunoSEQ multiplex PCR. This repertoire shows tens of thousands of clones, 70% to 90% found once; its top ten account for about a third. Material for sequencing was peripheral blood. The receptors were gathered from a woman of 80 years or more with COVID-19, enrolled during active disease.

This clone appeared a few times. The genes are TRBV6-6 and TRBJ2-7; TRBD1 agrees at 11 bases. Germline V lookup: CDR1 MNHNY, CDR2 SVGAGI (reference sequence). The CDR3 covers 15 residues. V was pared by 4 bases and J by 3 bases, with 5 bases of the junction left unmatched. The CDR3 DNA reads TGTGCCAGCAGTTCAACCGGGACAGGGGGCTACGAGCAGTACTTC. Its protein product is CASSSTGTGGYEQYF.

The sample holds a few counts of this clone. The CDR3 sequence is CASSPRTQAYEQYF. The CDR3 DNA reads TGTGCCAGCAGCCCGAGGACACAGGCCTACGAGCAGTACTTC. This sequence joins TRBV5-8 and TRBJ2-7; the D gene is possibly TRBD1 (5 bases). Deletions cut 4 bases from V and 2 bases from J, with 13 bases between. Germline loops: CDR1 SGHTS, CDR2 YDEGEE. The CDR3 has 14 residues.

The CDR3 protein is CASSLATGGGYEQYF. The DNA of the CDR3 is TGTGCCAGCAGCTTAGCAACAGGGGGTGGCTACGAGCAGTACTTC. The chain has TRBV11-2 and TRBJ2-7; TRBD1 matches at 8 bases. The CDR3 runs 15 residues. Germline V gene data show CDR1 as SGHAT and CDR2 as FQNNGV. Germline trimming cut 1 base from V and 3 bases from J; bases unmatched to any gene: 5.

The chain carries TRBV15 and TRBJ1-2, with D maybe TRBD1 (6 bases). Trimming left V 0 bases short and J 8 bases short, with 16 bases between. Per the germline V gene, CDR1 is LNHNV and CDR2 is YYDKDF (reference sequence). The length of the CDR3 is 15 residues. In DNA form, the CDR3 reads TGTGCCACCAGCAGAGACGACAGGAGACCAGGGGGCTACACCTTC. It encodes CATSRDDRRPGGYTF.

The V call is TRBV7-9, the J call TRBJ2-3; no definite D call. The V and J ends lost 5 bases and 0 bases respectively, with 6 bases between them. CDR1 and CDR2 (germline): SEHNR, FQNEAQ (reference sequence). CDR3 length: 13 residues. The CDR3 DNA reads TGTGCCAGCAGCCCAGGAAGCACAGATACGCAGTATTTT. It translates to CASSPGSTDTQYF.

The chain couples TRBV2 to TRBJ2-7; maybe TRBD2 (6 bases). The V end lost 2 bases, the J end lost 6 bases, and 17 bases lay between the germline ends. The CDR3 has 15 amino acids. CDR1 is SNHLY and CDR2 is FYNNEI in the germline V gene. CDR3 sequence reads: CASSETRSSVGEQYF. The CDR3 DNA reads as TGTGCCAGCAGTGAAACCCGGTCTAGCGTTGGCGAGCAGTACTTC.

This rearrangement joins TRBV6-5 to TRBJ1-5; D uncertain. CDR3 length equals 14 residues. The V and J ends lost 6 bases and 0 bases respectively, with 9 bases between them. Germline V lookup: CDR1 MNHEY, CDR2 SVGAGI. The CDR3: CASRYRDSNQPQHF. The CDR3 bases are TGTGCCAGCAGATATAGAGATAGCAATCAGCCCCAGCATTTT.

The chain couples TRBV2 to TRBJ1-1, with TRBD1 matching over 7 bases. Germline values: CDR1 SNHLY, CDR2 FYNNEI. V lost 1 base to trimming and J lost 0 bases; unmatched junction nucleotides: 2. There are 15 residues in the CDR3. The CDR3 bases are TGTGCCAGCAGTGAAGGCAGGGGGATGAACACTGAAGCTTTCTTT. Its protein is CASSEGRGMNTEAFF.